The present T cell receptor (beta chain) was sequenced within a study of shared clonotypes between healthy human individuals. Study-level background: Donors had three CD4 naive, three CD4 memory, two CD8 naive and one CD8 memory plate apiece. Regarding the study as a whole: A generally larger estimated richness was seen in naive subsets than in memory subsets.

Naive CD8 cells lacked CD45RO, underwent positive selection for CCR7 and left out terminally differentiated effector memory CD45RA+ cells. The germline V gene has CDR1 DFQATT and CDR2 SNEGSKA (reference sequence). The CDR3 loop spans 11 amino acids. The ends were cut back, 5 bases at V and 5 bases at J, with 9 bases in the middle. Only one count was recorded for this clone. Its antigen is undetermined. Deep-level settings were used for running the assay. The material for each subset, its genomic DNA, was split evenly across several immunoSEQ plates. The repertoire was sequenced with immunoSEQ multiplex PCR; TCRdb's copy has only in-frame clones and lacks some. The data hold over 750,000 clones, with about 96% observed a single time.

This receptor was obtained from a young man in good health. V usage is TRBV20-1 and J usage is TRBJ1-1, with a tentative D call TRBD1 (5 bases). The sample comprised naive CD8+ T cells sorted from blood. CDR3 residues: CSAWGWTEAFF. The DNA for the CDR3 is TGCAGTGCTTGGGGGTGGACTGAAGCTTTCTTT.